Each of the 28 T cell receptor beta chains below was sequenced from the same sample in a study of OX40 agonist ivuxolimab in advanced cancers. The data were produced by immunoSEQ multiplex PCR, yet TCRdb's version contains in-frame clones alone and is incomplete. The table has some 130,000 clones, around nine tenths seen once. The sequences come from CD4+ or CD8+ T cells sorted from blood, collected in a trial of the OX40 agonist ivuxolimab. The receptors were gathered from an adult with an advanced solid tumor such as melanoma, head and neck, liver or kidney cancer.

This rearrangement joins TRBV6-6 to TRBJ1-2; D gene uncertain. Deletions cut 7 bases from V and 2 bases from J, with 14 bases between. This CDR3 has 14 amino acids. The V gene's germline CDR1 is MNHNY and CDR2 SVGAGI (reference sequence). CDR3 loop: CASKLGVHNYGYTF. CDR3 coding DNA: TGTGCCAGCAAGCTTGGGGTCCACAACTATGGCTACACCTTC.

This clone was observed a single time. This sequence joins TRBV18 and TRBJ2-1; 7 nucleotides match TRBD2. V was clipped by 0 bases and J by 4 bases; unmatched bases: 6. Germline V lookup: CDR1 KGHSH, CDR2 LQKENI. This CDR3 is built from 16 residues. CDR3: CASSPPSGKGYNEQFF. The CDR3 nucleotides are TGTGCCAGCTCACCACCGAGCGGGAAGGGGTACAATGAGCAGTTCTTC.

The chain's CDR3 is CATSRDEVAGDRYGYTF. CDR3 DNA: TGTGCCACCAGCAGAGATGAAGTAGCCGGGGACCGGTATGGCTACACCTTC. The chain carries TRBV15 and TRBJ1-2; a weak D match, TRBD1 (5 bases). This CDR3 comprises 17 residues. The V gene's germline CDR1 is LNHNV and CDR2 YYDKDF (reference sequence). The V and J ends lost 0 bases and 5 bases respectively, with 19 bases between them.

The chain combines TRBV28 with TRBJ2-3; D remains ambiguous. Trimming shortened V by 0 bases and J by 3 bases, and 10 bases separated the two germline ends. This CDR3 is 15 amino acids long. Germline values: CDR1 MDHEN, CDR2 SYDVKM. CDR3 bases: TGTGCCAGCAGTTTATGGCAGAAACAAACAGATACGCAGTATTTT. Its protein product is CASSLWQKQTDTQYF.

The chain links TRBV25-1 to TRBJ1-4; D unclear. This CDR3 is built from 15 residues. Germline loops: CDR1 MGHDK, CDR2 SYGVNS. Trimming stripped 3 bases from V and 8 bases from J, with 16 bases between. The CDR3 is CASSEAGLGREKLFF. The CDR3 DNA reads as TGTGCCAGCAGTGAGGCAGGTCTCGGAAGGGAAAAACTGTTTTTT.

The V gene is TRBV5-1, the J gene TRBJ1-4, with 8 bases identical to TRBD1. The V gene end was trimmed by 0 bases and the J gene end by 6 bases; junction bases not matched to a gene: 4. Germline CDR1 is SGHRS and CDR2 is YFSETQ. CDR3 size: 15 residues. The CDR3: CASSLDQGAHEKLFF. CDR3 bases: TGCGCCAGCAGCTTGGATCAGGGGGCGCATGAAAAACTGTTTTTT.

The chain couples TRBV9 to TRBJ2-7; 10 bases match TRBD1. V trimming: 3 bases; J trimming: 6 bases; junction bases outside the gene matches: 6. CDR3 length equals 14 residues. Germline assignment: CDR1 SGDLS and CDR2 YYNGEE. The CDR3 is CASSARQGAGEQYF. The CDR3 DNA is TGTGCCAGCAGCGCGAGACAGGGGGCCGGCGAGCAGTACTTC. Based on the CDR3 plus reference TRBV9 and TRBJ2-7, the full variable domain is DSGVTQTPKHLITATGQRVTLRCSPRSGDLSVYWYQQSLDQGLQFLIQYYNGEERAKGNILERFSAQQFPDLHSELNLSSLELGDSALYFCASSARQGAGEQYFGPGTRLTVT.

The rearrangement uses TRBV7-2 and TRBJ2-1; 10 bases line up with TRBD2. Germline CDR1 SGHTA, CDR2 FQGNSA. The CDR3 totals 17 residues. Trimming cost V 5 bases and J 0 bases; bases outside gene matches: 7. CDR3 region: CASSVLAGFSSYNEQFF. For the CDR3, the DNA is TGTGCCAGCAGCGTACTAGCGGGGTTTAGCTCCTACAATGAGCAGTTCTTC. Filled out from reference TRBV7-2 and TRBJ2-1, the complete variable domain reads GAGVSQSPSNKVTEKGKDVELRCDPISGHTALYWYRQSLGQGLEFLIYFQGNSAPDKSGLPSDRFSAERTGGSVSTLTIQRTQQEDSAVYLCASSVLAGFSSYNEQFFGPGTRLTVL.

V is TRBV28 and J is TRBJ2-1, with 7 bases lining up with TRBD2. The CDR3 consists of 14 residues. V lost 2 bases, J lost 6 bases, and 4 bases stayed unmatched. Germline V CDR1 and CDR2: MDHEN, SYDVKM. The CDR3 DNA reads as TGTGCCAGCAGTTTAGCGGGAGTCCCCAATGAGCAGTTCTTC. Amino acids: CASSLAGVPNEQFF.

The chain is built from TRBV18 and TRBJ2-1, with TRBD2 matching over 9 bases. The germline gives CDR1 KGHSH, CDR2 LQKENI. The CDR3 totals 13 residues. Trimming took 3 bases from V and 7 from J; bases not matched to a gene: 1. CDR3 sequence reads: CASSPLAGNEQFF. CDR3 bases: TGTGCCAGCTCACCGCTAGCGGGAAATGAGCAGTTCTTC.

The chain couples TRBV7-9 to TRBJ2-1, with TRBD2 matching 7 bases. Germline CDR1 is SEHNR and CDR2 is FQNEAQ (reference sequence). The CDR3 totals 16 residues. With V trimmed by 2 bases and J by 6 bases, 10 bases remained unmatched. The CDR3 DNA reads TGTGCCAGCAGCTTACTGCGGGGGACTACAATCAATGAGCAGTTCTTC. It specifies CASSLLRGTTINEQFF.

V and J are TRBV9 and TRBJ1-4, with D unclear. The V and J ends lost 3 bases and 6 bases respectively, with 9 bases between them. The germline CDR1 and CDR2 sequences are SGDLS and YYNGEE. CDR3 size: 13 residues. CDR3 residues: CASSAELDEKLFF. The CDR3 DNA sequence: TGTGCCAGCAGCGCAGAGCTTGATGAAAAACTGTTTTTT.

This sequence joins TRBV15 and TRBJ1-1; maybe TRBD1 (6 bases). In germline, CDR1 is LNHNV, CDR2 YYDKDF (reference sequence). With 3 bases removed from V and 4 bases from J, the gap between germline ends came to 9 bases. The CDR3 sequence is 13 residues long. For the CDR3, the DNA is TGTGCCACCAGCAGTGGGGGCAGCACTGAAGCTTTCTTT. It is translated as CATSSGGSTEAFF. The full variable domain, in which reference TRBV15 and TRBJ1-1 provide the parts outside the CDR3, is DAMVIQNPRYQVTQFGKPVTLSCSQTLNHNVMYWYQQKSSQAPKLLFHYYDKDFNNEADTPDNFQSRRPNTSFCFLDIRSPGLGDTAMYLCATSSGGSTEAFFGQGTRLTVV.

The chain joins TRBV19 to TRBJ1-2, with TRBD1 identical over 10 bases. CDR1 is LNHDA, CDR2 SQIVND, per germline (reference sequence). V shed 4 bases and J 7 bases; nucleotides not matched to a gene: 6. The CDR3 runs to 14 residues. The CDR3 spells CASSTGQGGSGYTF. CDR3 in DNA: TGTGCCAGTAGTACCGGACAGGGGGGTAGTGGCTACACCTTC. Based on the CDR3 plus reference TRBV19 and TRBJ1-2, the full variable domain is DGGITQSPKYLFRKEGQNVTLSCEQNLNHDAMYWYRQDPGQGLRLIYYSQIVNDFQKGDIAEGYSVSREKKESFPLTVTSAQKNPTAFYLCASSTGQGGSGYTFGSGTRLTVV.

The chain recombines TRBV6-6 with TRBJ1-1; possible D gene TRBD1, 6 bases. V lost 7 bases and J lost 1, with 13 bases in between. The CDR3 is 14 amino acids. Germline assignment: CDR1 MNHNY and CDR2 SVGAGI (reference sequence). The CDR3 sequence: CASKTGGQNTEAFF. CDR3 nucleotide sequence: TGTGCCAGCAAGACAGGAGGACAGAACACTGAAGCTTTCTTT.

The chain uses TRBV30 and TRBJ1-1; no definite D call. Germline V gene data show CDR1 as GTSNPN and CDR2 as SVGIG (reference sequence). The ends were cut back, 3 bases at V and 1 base at J, with 12 bases in the middle. This CDR3 has 14 amino acids. As DNA, the CDR3 is TGTGCCTGGAGGGTTTGGACCCCGAACACTGAAGCTTTCTTT. Translation gives CAWRVWTPNTEAFF.

This clone came up once. V and J are TRBV19 and TRBJ1-1, with 8 bases matching TRBD1. The CDR3 contains 15 residues. CDR1 and CDR2 from the germline V gene are LNHDA and SQIVND (reference sequence). After removal of 5 bases from V and 11 bases from J, the junction contained 16 bases not matched to a gene. The CDR3 sequence: CASSLNRDRRQDAFF. Here the CDR3 DNA reads TGTGCCAGTAGTCTAAACCGGGACAGGCGACAGGACGCTTTCTTT.

Only one count was recorded for this clone. The V and J genes are TRBV2 and TRBJ2-1; a weak D match, TRBD1 (7 bases). CDR3 size: 14 residues. Germline V gene lookup returns CDR1 SNHLY and CDR2 FYNNEI. Trimming took off 8 bases at V and 9 bases at J, with 20 bases between the two ends. The CDR3 is CASRRLVSGGEQFF. For the CDR3, the DNA is TGTGCCAGCCGAAGACTAGTTTCAGGGGGTGAGCAGTTCTTC.

The V gene is TRBV27, the J gene TRBJ2-1, with D uncertain. The V end lost 2 bases, the J end lost 5 bases, and 7 bases lay between the germline ends. Germline V lookup: CDR1 MNHEY, CDR2 SMNVEV (reference sequence). The CDR3 is 13 amino acids. The CDR3 DNA is TGTGCCAGCAGTTTAAACATAAACAATGAGCAGTTCTTC. Translating it yields CASSLNINNEQFF.

CDR3 DNA sequence: TGTGCCAGCAGCATAAATGGGAGATCCTACAATGAGCAGTTCTTC. Translating gives CASSINGRSYNEQFF. The chain links TRBV7-9 to TRBJ2-1, with D possibly being TRBD2 (5 bases). The CDR3 runs to 15 residues. CDR1 and CDR2 (germline): SEHNR, FQNEAQ (reference sequence). V was shortened by 5 bases and J by 1 base, with 12 bases between the two germline ends.

The chain employs TRBV28 and TRBJ1-4; D not resolved. The CDR3 runs 16 residues. Germline CDR1 MDHEN, CDR2 SYDVKM. The ends were cut back, 3 bases at V and 0 bases at J, with 11 bases in the middle. This chain's CDR3 is CASSFSSIATNEKLFF. In DNA form, the CDR3 reads TGTGCCAGCAGTTTCTCTAGCATTGCAACTAATGAAAAACTGTTTTTT.

This clone was observed once. The rearrangement joins TRBV30 to TRBJ2-5; no firm D call. Trimming shortened V by 0 bases and J by 0 bases, and 5 bases separated the two germline ends. CDR1 is GTSNPN and CDR2 is SVGIG in the germline V gene (reference sequence). The CDR3 has 13 amino acids. The CDR3 DNA follows: TGTGCCTGGAGTGTGGAGTACCAAGAGACCCAGTACTTC. This sequence encodes CAWSVEYQETQYF.

V gene TRBV19 combines with J gene TRBJ2-5; D not resolved. The ends were cut back, 3 bases at V and 5 bases at J, with 10 bases in the middle. This CDR3 is 13 amino acids long. Germline V gene lookup returns CDR1 LNHDA and CDR2 SQIVND (reference sequence). The CDR3 DNA reads TGTGCCAGTAGTATTTCCAGGATCGAGACCCAGTACTTC. Translation: CASSISRIETQYF.

This chain joins TRBV11-2 and TRBJ1-3; D is unclear. The CDR3 contains 13 residues. Germline CDR1 is SGHAT and CDR2 is FQNNGV. V was cut by 0 bases and J by 13 bases, with 13 bases left in between. The CDR3 DNA reads TGTGCCAGCAGCTTAGAGGTCCAAGGGCTAATATATTTT. Its protein product is CASSLEVQGLIYF.

CDR3 loop: CASSLRQAGGNEKLFF. CDR3 coding DNA: TGTGCCAGCAGCTTGCGGCAGGCGGGGGGTAATGAAAAACTGTTTTTT. The J gene is TRBJ1-4, the V gene TRBV5-4; possible D gene TRBD1, 5 bases. CDR3 length: 16 residues. V was clipped by 1 base and J by 4 bases, with 14 bases between them. The germline CDR1 and CDR2 sequences are SGHNT and YYREEE (reference sequence). The full variable domain, rest sourced from reference TRBV5-4 and TRBJ1-4, is ETGVTQSPTHLIKTRGQQVTLRCSSQSGHNTVSWYQQALGQGPQFIFQYYREEENGRGNFPPRFSGLQFPNYSSELNVNALELDDSALYLCASSLRQAGGNEKLFFGSGTQLSVL.

The V call is TRBV7-9, the J call TRBJ1-5, with D perhaps matching TRBD1 (6 bases). Trimming took off 1 base at V and 2 bases at J, with 9 bases between the two ends. The length of the CDR3 is 15 residues. Germline CDR1 and CDR2: SEHNR and FQNEAQ (reference sequence). Here the CDR3 DNA reads TGTGCCAGCAGCTTAGGGACAGTGGGCAATCAGCCCCAGCATTTT. Translation: CASSLGTVGNQPQHF.

This rearrangement joins TRBV4-3 to TRBJ2-4, with 9 bases fitting TRBD1. Germline V gene lookup returns CDR1 LGHNA and CDR2 YSLEER. The CDR3 length is 20 residues. Trimming took 0 bases from V and 0 from J; bases not matched to a gene: 12. CDR3 DNA sequence: TGCGCCAGCAGCCAAGATCTCCCCGGGACAGGGTCGGTAGCCAAAAACATTCAGTACTTC. Translating gives CASSQDLPGTGSVAKNIQYF.

The chain combines TRBV10-3 with TRBJ2-2, with 9 bases lining up with TRBD1. Germline CDR1 and CDR2: ENHRY and SYGVKD. The ends lost 3 bases at V and 7 bases at J; junction bases unmatched: 9. The CDR3 runs to 16 residues. The CDR3 nucleotides are TGTGCCATCAGTGACACCCTACAGGGGGCCGGCGGGGAGCTGTTTTTT. It is translated as CAISDTLQGAGGELFF.